This T cell receptor beta chain was obtained from a study of shared clonotypes between healthy human individuals. Germline loops: CDR1 SGHRS, CDR2 YFSETQ. The CDR3 is 15 residues long. The V gene lost 5 bases and the J gene lost 5 bases, with 19 bases spanning the gap. Assay: immunoSEQ multiplex PCR; the TCRdb copy retains only in-frame clones and omits some. This sample yields millions of clones, of which around nine tenths are seen a single time; over 0.12% belongs to the top ten. Subsets obtained from CD4+ cells comprised CD45RA+ naive and CD45RA-negative memory cells. V usage is TRBV5-1 and J usage is TRBJ1-1, with D maybe TRBD1 (5 bases). This receptor was obtained from a man in his late teens or twenties in good health. The specimen was naive CD4+ T cells sorted from blood. Subset in this sample: CD45RA+ positively selected. In DNA form, the CDR3 reads TGCGCCAGCAGACCAACTTCAGGGAAGGCGACTGAAGCTTTCTTT. Protein product: CASRPTSGKATEAFF. Using reference TRBV5-1 and TRBJ1-1 for the parts outside the CDR3, the full variable domain is KAGVTQTPRYLIKTRGQQVTLSCSPISGHRSVSWYQQTPGQGLQFLFEYFSETQRNKGNFPGRFSGRQFSNSRSEMNVSTLELGDSALYLCASRPTSGKATEAFFGQGTRLTVV.